The 22 T cell receptor beta chains below were found in one sample sequenced in a study of T-cell reconstitution after alpha-beta-depleted transplantation in children. Unique molecular identifiers were used in preparing the TCRbeta library. TCRdb re-called the PCR reads with MiXCR, one entry per CDR3 protein. The sample carries 490,000 or so distinct CDR3 sequences, 9.5% to 15% recorded once. Sequences were derived from PBMCs from the stem cell graft donor, sampled from the stem cell graft. The receptors were sampled from a human donor who donated a stem cell graft to a child with combined immunodeficiency.

This clonotype was detected ten times or more. V and J are TRBV20-1 and TRBJ2-7; 7 nucleotides agree with TRBD1. This CDR3 is built from 14 residues. The trim removed 5 bases at V and 3 bases at J, leaving 10 bases unmatched. Germline V CDR1 and CDR2: DFQATT, SNEGSKA (reference sequence). In DNA, the CDR3 is TGCAGTGCTTCCGACAGGGACCGACTCTACGAGCAGTACTTC. As protein: CSASDRDRLYEQYF.

In its sample, this clonotype was seen many times. This chain connects TRBV9 to TRBJ2-7, with 9 bases fitting TRBD1. The CDR3 runs 15 residues. V was clipped by 4 bases and J by 7 bases; unmatched bases: 12. CDR1 SGDLS and CDR2 YYNGEE come from the germline V gene. The CDR3 nucleotides are TGTGCCAGCAGCAGCGCCGGGACAGGGAATCAAGAGCAGTACTTC. This sequence encodes CASSSAGTGNQEQYF.

This clonotype was detected only a few times. This chain joins TRBV7-2 and TRBJ2-5; TRBD2 matches 9 bases. Germline lookup yields CDR1 SGHTA and CDR2 FQGNSA. The CDR3 length is 17 residues. The J segment lost 3 bases and the V segment lost 1 base, leaving 9 bases of the junction unmatched. The chain's CDR3 is CASSLVAASGNEETQYF. The CDR3 nucleotides are TGTGCCAGCAGCTTAGTAGCTGCTAGCGGGAACGAAGAGACCCAGTACTTC.

The chain couples TRBV6-4 to TRBJ2-1, with 11 bases fitting TRBD2. V gave up 0 bases and J gave up 4 bases; unmatched junction bases: 2. The germline gives CDR1 MRHNA, CDR2 SNTAGT. The CDR3 contains 16 residues. In DNA, the CDR3 is TGTGCCAGCAGTGACTCCGCTAGCGGGGGGTACAATGAGCAGTTCTTC. It translates to CASSDSASGGYNEQFF.

This clonotype occurred a few times. The chain couples TRBV20-1 to TRBJ2-1, with 11 bases aligning to TRBD2. This CDR3 region has 17 residues. Germline V CDR1 and CDR2: DFQATT, SNEGSKA (reference sequence). V lost 3 bases and J lost 0; bases outside the gene matches: 7. CDR3 coding DNA: TGCAGTGCTAGGGATTATAGCGGGAGGGCCTCCTACAATGAGCAGTTCTTC. Its protein is CSARDYSGRASYNEQFF.

This clonotype was recorded at least ten times. CDR3 region: CSARDLAGAYEQYF. DNA of the CDR3: TGCAGTGCTAGAGACCTAGCGGGAGCCTACGAGCAGTACTTC. The chain joins TRBV20-1 to TRBJ2-7, with 10 bases matching TRBD2. The CDR3 consists of 14 residues. In germline, CDR1 is DFQATT, CDR2 SNEGSKA (reference sequence). J lost 2 bases, V lost 0 bases, and 1 base had no gene match.

The chain carries TRBV7-7 and TRBJ2-5; D is possibly TRBD2 (6 bases). Per germline, CDR1 SSHAT and CDR2 FNYEAQ (reference sequence). CDR3 size: 14 residues. With 1 base removed from V and 4 bases from J, the gap between germline ends came to 10 bases. CDR3 sequence: CASSLGGLGETQYF. CDR3 nucleotide sequence: TGTGCCAGCAGCTTAGGGGGACTGGGAGAGACCCAGTACTTC.

Only a few counts were recorded for this clonotype. The chain is built from TRBV7-2 and TRBJ2-7, with 11 bases aligning to TRBD1. V was pared by 4 bases and J by 3 bases, with 5 bases of the junction left unmatched. Germline V CDR1 and CDR2: SGHTA, FQGNSA. This CDR3 has 15 amino acids. DNA for the CDR3: TGTGCCAGCAGCTGGAGGACAGGGGGCGTCTACGAGCAGTACTTC. Translation: CASSWRTGGVYEQYF. The complete variable domain, with remaining parts taken from reference TRBV7-2 and TRBJ2-7, reads GAGVSQSPSNKVTEKGKDVELRCDPISGHTALYWYRQSLGQGLEFLIYFQGNSAPDKSGLPSDRFSAERTGGSVSTLTIQRTQQEDSAVYLCASSWRTGGVYEQYFGPGTRLTVT.

This clonotype occurred a few times. The genes are TRBV6-5 and TRBJ1-5, with 10 nucleotides matching TRBD1. V lost 2 bases and J lost 5; bases outside the gene matches: 6. This CDR3 spans 16 amino acids. Germline assignment: CDR1 MNHEY and CDR2 SVGAGI. The CDR3 bases are TGTGCCAGCAGTTACGGGGGACAGGGGCTGGATCAGCCCCAGCATTTT. Translation gives CASSYGGQGLDQPQHF.

The chain couples TRBV12-3 or TRBV12-4 to TRBJ2-3, with 9 bases identical to TRBD1. The V segment lost 1 base and the J segment 4 bases; nucleotides outside the gene matches: 3. This CDR3 has 15 residues. This CDR3 is CASSLGTGVADTQYF. CDR3 nucleotide sequence: TGTGCCAGCAGTTTAGGGACAGGGGTAGCAGATACGCAGTATTTT.

V and J are TRBV5-5 and TRBJ2-1, with D possibly being TRBD2 (5 bases). CDR3 length: 15 residues. V shed 2 bases and J shed 4 bases, with 13 bases lying between them. Germline CDR1 is SGHKS and CDR2 is YYEKEE (reference sequence). CDR3 DNA: TGTGCCAGCAGCTTTCTAGAGCGGACGTACAATGAGCAGTTCTTC. It yields the protein CASSFLERTYNEQFF.

This sequence joins TRBV7-7 and TRBJ2-1, with TRBD2 as a possible D gene (6 bases). Germline CDR1 reads SSHAT; CDR2 reads FNYEAQ (reference sequence). V shed 5 bases and J shed 8 bases, with 16 bases lying between them. This CDR3 region has 14 residues. CDR3 bases: TGTGCCAGCAGCCCACAAGGGCGGAGGGATGAGCAGTTCTTC. Its translation is CASSPQGRRDEQFF.

This clonotype was seen more than once but under ten times. The chain uses TRBV16 and TRBJ2-1, with D unclear. This CDR3 is built from 14 residues. Trimming removed 1 base at V and 5 bases at J, with 9 bases between. CDR1 KGHSY and CDR2 FQNENV come from the germline V gene. CDR3 nucleotides: TGTGCCAGCAGCCAATTGAGAACCAACAATGAGCAGTTCTTC. It is translated as CASSQLRTNNEQFF.

This clonotype was picked up many times. The chain couples TRBV9 to TRBJ2-7, with a weak D call TRBD2 (5 bases). V lost 4 bases and J lost 0, with 11 bases in between. Germline CDR1 SGDLS, CDR2 YYNGEE. This CDR3 has 14 residues. CDR3 in DNA: TGTGCCAGCAGCCCGGCGGGTTCCTCCTACGAGCAGTACTTC. Translating it yields CASSPAGSSYEQYF.

CDR3 protein: CASSMDRVWEQFF. The CDR3 DNA sequence: TGTGCCAGCAGCATGGACAGGGTTTGGGAGCAGTTCTTC. This chain joins TRBV7-9 and TRBJ2-1, with TRBD1 identical over 8 bases. Trimming at V came to 5 bases and at J to 10 bases, leaving 7 bases not matched to a gene. Germline assignment: CDR1 SEHNR and CDR2 FQNEAQ (reference sequence). This CDR3 spans 13 amino acids.

This clonotype has a count of ten or more. A much more abundant neighbour one base away suggests this may be a read error. The rearrangement uses TRBV12-3 or TRBV12-4 and TRBJ2-2; D gene unclear. V was trimmed by 5 bases and J by 7 bases, leaving 5 bases between them. The length of the CDR3 is 11 residues. The chain's CDR3 is CASSLNGELFF. CDR3 in DNA: TGTGCCAGCAGTCTCAACGGGGAGCTGTTTTTT.

This clonotype occurred a few times. The gene calls are TRBV27 and TRBJ2-3; D is uncertain. V shed 6 bases and J shed 0 bases, with 16 bases lying between them. The CDR3 consists of 16 residues. CDR1 is MNHEY, CDR2 SMNVEV, per germline (reference sequence). The CDR3 reads CASSPALTISTDTQYF. CDR3 nucleotides: TGTGCCAGCAGCCCTGCCCTTACAATTAGCACAGATACGCAGTATTTT.

This clonotype was recorded a few times. J is TRBJ2-2 and V is TRBV7-6; D call uncertain. Trimming cost V 1 base and J 0 bases, with 6 bases left between them. The CDR3 length is 15 residues. Germline V gene lookup returns CDR1 SGHVS and CDR2 FNYEAQ. CDR3 DNA sequence: TGTGCCAGCAGCTTAGGCGCAACGAACACCGGGGAGCTGTTTTTT. The encoded protein is CASSLGATNTGELFF.

This clonotype was found many times. The chain has TRBV20-1 and TRBJ2-5, with 11 bases fitting TRBD2. Germline CDR1 and CDR2: DFQATT and SNEGSKA (reference sequence). V gave up 0 bases and J gave up 4 bases; unmatched junction bases: 10. The CDR3 totals 17 residues. For the CDR3, the DNA is TGCAGTGCTAGAGATTTGACTAGCGGGACATTCATAGAGACCCAGTACTTC. Translating it yields CSARDLTSGTFIETQYF.

This chain joins TRBV12-2 and TRBJ1-2. TRBV12-2 is termed a pseudogene. This CDR3 is 16 amino acids long. This CDR3 is CASRLARSVGLKGYTF. The DNA of the CDR3 is TGTGCAAGTCGCTTAGCTCGGTCTGTGGGTCTGAAAGGCTACACCTTC.

This clonotype has only a few counts. One end of the junction varies from germline; a read error may be responsible. The gene calls are TRBV29-1 and TRBJ2-2, with D possibly TRBD1 on 5 matching bases. Per the germline V gene, CDR1 is SQVTM and CDR2 is ANQGSEA. The CDR3 has 14 amino acids. The CDR3 sequence: CSVEAGYNTGELFF. CDR3 nucleotide sequence: TGCAGCGTCGAAGCAGGGTATAACACCGGGGAGCTGTTTTTT.

This chain uses TRBV9 with TRBJ2-7; no firm D call. Germline CDR1 is SGDLS and CDR2 is YYNGEE. The CDR3 consists of 14 residues. V lost 3 bases and J lost 2, with 12 bases in between. This chain's CDR3 is CASSDPARPYEQYF. The CDR3 region has the DNA TGTGCCAGCAGCGACCCAGCGCGACCCTACGAGCAGTACTTC. Variable domain in full (rest from reference TRBV9 and TRBJ2-7): DSGVTQTPKHLITATGQRVTLRCSPRSGDLSVYWYQQSLDQGLQFLIQYYNGEERAKGNILERFSAQQFPDLHSELNLSSLELGDSALYFCASSDPARPYEQYFGPGTRLTVT.